This T cell receptor (beta chain) comes out of a study of OX40 agonist ivuxolimab in advanced cancers. Looking at the study overall: Ivuxolimab, an agonistic anti-OX40 (CD134) antibody, was given to patients. Earlier anti-PD-1, anti-PD-L1 or anti-CTLA-4 therapy was permitted; around 40% had received some. Three dose-escalation patients had partial responses: one with hepatocellular carcinoma and two with cutaneous melanoma. Across the patients, intravenous ivuxolimab was delivered every 2 weeks at 0.01 to 10 mg/kg.

Clones were sequenced by immunoSEQ multiplex PCR, and TCRdb holds only the in-frame ones, with some missing. The sample contains 98,000 or so clones, around 94% of which appear only once. In its sample, this clone was seen once. The CDR3 sequence is 13 residues long. Per germline, CDR1 SGHTA and CDR2 FQGNSA. The V gene lost 5 bases and the J gene lost 0 bases, with 7 bases spanning the gap. This chain links TRBV7-2 with TRBJ1-1, with no clear D. The material sequenced was CD4+ or CD8+ T cells sorted from blood, taken in a trial of the OX40 agonist ivuxolimab. The receptor comes from an adult with an advanced solid tumor such as melanoma, head and neck, liver or kidney cancer. CDR3 bases: TGTGCCAGCAGCGCCAATATGAACACTGAAGCTTTCTTT. Encoded protein: CASSANMNTEAFF.